This T cell receptor beta chain was recovered during a study of blood T cell repertoires in COVID-19. The protocol was immunoSEQ multiplex PCR, while the TCRdb copy is restricted to in-frame clones and leaves out a portion. The data show some 170,000 clones, with about nine tenths seen just once and 1.6% held by the top ten. The CDR3 is 15 amino acids. Trimming cost V 7 bases and J 2 bases; bases outside gene matches: 7. Germline CDR1 and CDR2: SNHLY and FYNNEI. The J gene is TRBJ1-5, the V gene TRBV2, with 8 bases matching TRBD1. The receptor's source is a woman between 50 and 59 years old with acute or convalescent COVID-19. Sequencing was done on a sample of peripheral blood. CDR3 DNA: TGTGCCAGCAAGCAGGGGGCAGGGGGCAATCAGCCCCAGCATTTT. The encoded protein is CASKQGAGGNQPQHF.